This T cell receptor (beta chain) comes out of a study of cytomegalovirus exposure and HLA in healthy donors. Only in-frame clones appear in the TCRdb table, and some are missing; sequencing was by immunoSEQ multiplex PCR. The table shows some 110,000 clones, with about 94% occurring only once. This clone was picked up a small number of times. The antigen remains undetermined. Points from the study as a whole: High specificity and sensitivity for cytomegalovirus status were reported for the classifier.

The CDR3 spans 15 residues. Germline CDR1 is GTSNPN and CDR2 is SVGIG (reference sequence). V gave up 1 base and J gave up 0 bases, with 7 bases separating them. This rearrangement joins TRBV30 to TRBJ2-6; no firm D call. The material sequenced was PBMCs. The TCR sequence derives from a woman in her late teens or twenties in good health and CMV-seronegative. DNA of the CDR3: TGTGCCTGGAGTGCCCAGGCCTCTGGGGCCAACGTCCTGACTTTC. This translates into CAWSAQASGANVLTF. Drawing the rest from reference TRBV30 and TRBJ2-6, the complete variable domain is SQTIHQWPATLVQPVGSPLSLECTVEGTSNPNLYWYRQAAGRGLQLLFYSVGIGQISSEVPQNLSASRPQDRQFILSSKKLLLSDSGFYLCAWSAQASGANVLTFGAGSRLTVL.